The next 14 T cell receptor beta chains were all read from a single sample in a study of blood T cells in healthy people across ages. Combining a sample-barcoded 5' primer with a J-beta primer mix, a second PCR ran for 7 to 11 cycles. TCRdb passed the 5' RACE reads through MiXCR, listing each CDR3 protein once. The repertoire has about 1.4 million distinct CDR3 sequences, around 55% of them found once; the top ten carry roughly 6.3%. The material sequenced was blood. Every receptor here comes from a young man in good health.

In regard to this clonotype: One end of the junction fails to match germline, which may point to a read error. The V call is TRBV5-1, the J call TRBJ2-1; D tentatively reads TRBD1 or TRBD2 (5 bases each). This CDR3 contains 15 residues. CDR1 SGHRS and CDR2 YFSETQ come from the germline V gene. The chain's CDR3 is CASSRDEQGNNGQFF. CDR3 nucleotide sequence: TGCGCCAGTTCCCGGGACGAGCAAGGGAACAATGGGCAGTTCTTC.

This clonotype has only a few counts. The V call is TRBV12-3 or TRBV12-4, the J call TRBJ2-7, with D tentatively TRBD2 (7 bases). The CDR3 loop spans 17 amino acids. Trimming took off 1 base at V and 0 bases at J, with 16 bases between the two ends. CDR3 protein: CASSLVQGGVLSYEQYF. CDR3 sequence (DNA): TGTGCCAGCAGTTTAGTACAGGGAGGGGTCCTCTCCTACGAGCAGTACTTC.

In its sample, this clonotype was seen a few times. V is TRBV5-1 and J is TRBJ2-2, with unresolved D. The CDR3 sequence is 16 residues long. In germline, CDR1 is SGHRS, CDR2 YFSETQ. V shed 0 bases and J shed 2 bases, with 11 bases lying between them. CDR3 in amino acids: CASSLELRGNTGELFF. CDR3 DNA: TGCGCCAGCAGCTTGGAGTTGAGAGGAAACACCGGGGAGCTGTTTTTT. Variable domain in full (rest from reference TRBV5-1 and TRBJ2-2): KAGVTQTPRYLIKTRGQQVTLSCSPISGHRSVSWYQQTPGQGLQFLFEYFSETQRNKGNFPGRFSGRQFSNSRSEMNVSTLELGDSALYLCASSLELRGNTGELFFGEGSRLTVL.

The J gene is TRBJ1-6, the V gene TRBV4-3; 8 positions agree with TRBD1. Germline trimming cut 1 base from V and 10 bases from J; bases unmatched to any gene: 3. The germline CDR1 and CDR2 sequences are LGHNA and YSLEER. The CDR3 loop spans 14 amino acids. The CDR3 DNA is TGCGCCAGCAGCCAAGGGACAGGGAGGTCACCCCTCCACTTT. Translating gives CASSQGTGRSPLHF.

This clonotype was seen a few times. The chain joins TRBV12-3 or TRBV12-4 to TRBJ2-5; D tentatively fits TRBD1 or TRBD2 (5 bases each). V dropped 6 bases and J dropped 1 base, with 24 bases sitting between them. This CDR3 is 18 amino acids long. The CDR3 DNA reads as TGTGCCAGCAGGCCCATGGTCTGGGACCAGGCCATCCAAGAGACCCAGTACTTC. Translating it yields CASRPMVWDQAIQETQYF.

This chain links TRBV4-1 with TRBJ1-4; no clear D gene. V lost 0 bases and J lost 0, with 11 bases in between. This CDR3 is built from 17 residues. Per the germline V gene, CDR1 is MGHRA and CDR2 is YSYEKL. The CDR3 DNA reads TGCGCCAGCAGCCAAGAAGTGGCAGAAGCAACTAATGAAAAACTGTTTTTT. It translates to CASSQEVAEATNEKLFF.

This chain links TRBV28 with TRBJ2-2, with 7 bases fitting TRBD1. Germline V gene sequence: CDR1 MDHEN, CDR2 SYDVKM. Losses at the gene ends were 10 bases for V and 0 bases for J; bases not matched to a gene: 11. This CDR3 comprises 16 residues. DNA of the CDR3: TGTGCCACCAGAGACCCCGGGACAGCGAACACCGGGGAGCTGTTTTTT. This encodes CATRDPGTANTGELFF.

On this clonotype itself: One end of the junction fails to match germline, which may point to a read error. The V call is TRBV7-2, the J call TRBJ2-3; 10 positions match TRBD2. This CDR3 has 17 residues. The germline gives CDR1 SGHTA, CDR2 FQGNSA. The CDR3 region is CASSLELAGYGTDAQYF. DNA for the CDR3: TGTGCCAGCAGCTTAGAACTAGCGGGGTATGGCACAGATGCGCAGTATTTT. Full variable domain (rest looked up from reference TRBV7-2 and TRBJ2-3): GAGVSQSPSNKVTEKGKDVELRCDPISGHTALYWYRQSLGQGLEFLIYFQGNSAPDKSGLPSDRFSAERTGGSVSTLTIQRTQQEDSAVYLCASSLELAGYGTDAQYFGPGTRLTVL.

In its sample, this clonotype was seen a few times. The chain has TRBV6-1 and TRBJ2-7; D not resolved. Germline assignment: CDR1 MNHNS and CDR2 SASEGT. V shed 6 bases and J shed 2 bases, with 11 bases lying between them. This CDR3 contains 13 residues. CDR3 region: CASSFPETYEQYF. The CDR3 nucleotides read TGTGCCAGCAGCTTTCCGGAGACCTACGAGCAGTACTTC.

The chain uses TRBV5-1 and TRBJ1-2; D ambiguous. CDR1 is SGHRS, CDR2 YFSETQ, per germline. The CDR3 totals 15 residues. The V and J ends lost 4 bases and 7 bases respectively, with 20 bases between them. The CDR3 sequence: CASSVGTGETSGYTF. CDR3 bases: TGCGCCAGCAGCGTTGGAACCGGCGAAACTAGTGGCTACACCTTC.

The chain combines TRBV3-1 with TRBJ2-3; 9 bases fit TRBD1. The ends lost 4 bases at V and 4 bases at J; junction bases unmatched: 9. The V gene's germline CDR1 is LGHDT and CDR2 YNNKEL (reference sequence). The CDR3 runs to 16 residues. Here the CDR3 reads CASSLRDRVIADTQYF. The CDR3 DNA is TGTGCCAGCAGCCTCCGGGACAGGGTCATAGCAGATACGCAGTATTTT.

A few counts support this clonotype. The V gene is TRBV29-1, the J gene TRBJ2-2; the D gene is possibly TRBD1 (5 bases). Trimming took 7 bases from V and 1 from J, leaving 10 bases between them. The CDR3 extends over 13 amino acids. The germline V gene has CDR1 SQVTM and CDR2 ANQGSEA. The CDR3 loop reads CSADGQNTGELFF. CDR3 bases: TGCAGCGCCGACGGACAGAACACCGGGGAGCTGTTTTTT.

The V and J genes are TRBV3-1 and TRBJ2-7; D gene ambiguous. CDR3 length: 16 amino acids. Trimming removed 0 bases at V and 3 bases at J, with 15 bases between. Germline CDR1 is LGHDT and CDR2 is YNNKEL (reference sequence). The CDR3 loop is CASSQDSGRAFYEQYF. The CDR3 bases are TGTGCCAGCAGCCAAGATTCTGGAAGGGCCTTCTACGAGCAGTACTTC.

This sequence joins TRBV21-1 and TRBJ2-7; TRBD1 reflects the table's D call only, with no check against the DNA. TRBV21-1 is described as a pseudogene. The CDR3 is 15 amino acids. CDR3 sequence reads: CASSKEGTGAYEQYF. CDR3 DNA: TGTGCCAGCAGCAAAGAGGGGACAGGGGCTTACGAGCAGTACTTC.